This TCR beta chain stems from a study of blood T cell repertoires in COVID-19. TCRdb's table, derived via immunoSEQ multiplex PCR, lists solely in-frame clones and lacks some. The table records over 120,000 clones, around 86% of them present only once. From germline, CDR1 is MNHEY and CDR2 SMNVEV (reference sequence). CDR3 length: 15 amino acids. V lost 3 bases and J lost 4; bases outside the gene matches: 7. This rearrangement joins TRBV27 to TRBJ2-7; 9 bases agree with TRBD2. The sequenced sample consisted of peripheral blood. The receptor was isolated from a human donor in a cohort sampled during active COVID-19. Written as DNA, the CDR3 is TGTGCCAGCAGTTTTCTGACTAGCGGAGCATACGAGCAGTACTTC. This codes for CASSFLTSGAYEQYF.